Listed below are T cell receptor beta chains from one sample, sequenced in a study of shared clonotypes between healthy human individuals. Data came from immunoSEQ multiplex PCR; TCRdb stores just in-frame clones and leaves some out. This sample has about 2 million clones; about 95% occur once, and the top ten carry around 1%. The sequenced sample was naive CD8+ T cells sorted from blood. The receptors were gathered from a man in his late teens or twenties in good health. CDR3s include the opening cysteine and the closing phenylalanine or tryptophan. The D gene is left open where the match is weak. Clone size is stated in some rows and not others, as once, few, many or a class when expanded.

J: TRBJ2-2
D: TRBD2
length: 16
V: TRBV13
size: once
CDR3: CASSPGTSGYTGELFF
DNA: TGTGCCAGCAGCCCAGGGACTAGCGGATACACCGGGGAGCTGTTTTTT

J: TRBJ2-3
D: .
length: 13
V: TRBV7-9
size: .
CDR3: CASSRISTDTQYF
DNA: TGTGCCAGCAGCCGTATTAGCACAGATACGCAGTATTTT

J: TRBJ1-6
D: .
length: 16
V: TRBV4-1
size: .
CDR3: CASSQTITGYDSPLHF
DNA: TGCGCCAGCAGCCAAACTATTACAGGGTACGATTCACCCCTCCACTTT

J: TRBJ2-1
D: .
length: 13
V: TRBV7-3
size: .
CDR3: CASSLMGHNEQFF
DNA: TGTGCCAGCAGCTTAATGGGACACAATGAGCAGTTCTTC

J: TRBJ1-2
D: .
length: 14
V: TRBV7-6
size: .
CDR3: CASSATAPNYGYTF
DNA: TGTGCCAGCAGCGCGACGGCGCCCAACTATGGCTACACCTTC

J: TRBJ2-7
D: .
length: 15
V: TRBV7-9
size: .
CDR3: CASSFLGSPTYEQYF
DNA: TGTGCCAGCAGCTTCCTCGGGAGTCCAACCTACGAGCAGTACTTC

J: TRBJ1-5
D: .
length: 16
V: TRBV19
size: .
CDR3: CASSISAGGVGQPQHF
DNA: TGTGCCAGTAGTATCAGCGCAGGTGGGGTGGGGCAGCCCCAGCATTTT

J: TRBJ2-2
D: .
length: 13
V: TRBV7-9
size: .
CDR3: CASSFANTGELFF
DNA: TGTGCCAGCAGCTTCGCGAACACCGGGGAGCTGTTTTTT

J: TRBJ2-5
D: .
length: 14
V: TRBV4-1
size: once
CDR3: CASSQDSGQETQYF
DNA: TGCGCCAGCAGCCAAGATTCGGGTCAAGAGACCCAGTACTTC

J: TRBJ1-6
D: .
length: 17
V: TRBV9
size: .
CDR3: CASSVESGHVIGSPLHF
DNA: TGTGCCAGCAGCGTAGAGTCCGGACACGTTATCGGTTCACCCCTCCACTTT

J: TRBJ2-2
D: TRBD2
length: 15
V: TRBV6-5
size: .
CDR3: CASSKTSGGVWELFF
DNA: TGTGCCAGCAGCAAAACTAGCGGGGGGGTCTGGGAGCTGTTTTTT

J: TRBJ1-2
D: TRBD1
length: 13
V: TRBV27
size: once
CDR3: CATQGGLNYGYTF
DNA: TGTGCCACTCAGGGGGGGCTTAACTATGGCTACACCTTC

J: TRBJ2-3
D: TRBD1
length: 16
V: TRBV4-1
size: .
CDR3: CASSQVEGQGRDTQYF
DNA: TGCGCCAGCAGCCAAGTCGAAGGACAGGGTAGGGATACGCAGTATTTT

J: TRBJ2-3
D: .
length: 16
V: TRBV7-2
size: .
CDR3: CASSLDAGPSTDTQYF
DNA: TGTGCCAGCAGCTTAGATGCGGGGCCTAGCACAGATACGCAGTATTTT

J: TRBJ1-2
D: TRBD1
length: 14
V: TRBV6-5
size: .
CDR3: CASRVTGGDNGYTF
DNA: TGTGCCAGCAGAGTGACAGGGGGGGATAATGGCTACACCTTC

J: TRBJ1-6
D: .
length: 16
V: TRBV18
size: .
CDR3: CASSPPGPGSNSPLHF
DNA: TGTGCCAGCTCACCGCCGGGCCCGGGAAGTAATTCACCCCTCCACTTT

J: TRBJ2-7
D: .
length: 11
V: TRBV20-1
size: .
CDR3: CSASFSSEQYF
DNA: TGCAGTGCTAGCTTTTCCTCCGAGCAGTACTTC

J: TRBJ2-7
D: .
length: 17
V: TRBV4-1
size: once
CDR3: CASSQDVSDSFIYEQYF
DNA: TGCGCCAGCAGCCAAGATGTCTCGGACAGCTTTATCTACGAGCAGTACTTC

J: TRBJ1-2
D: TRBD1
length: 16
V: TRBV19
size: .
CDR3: CASSSIPGQGNYGYTF
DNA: TGTGCCAGTAGTTCAATTCCGGGACAGGGCAACTATGGCTACACCTTC

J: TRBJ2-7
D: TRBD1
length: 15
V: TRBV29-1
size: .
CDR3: CSVEVIGQATYEQYF
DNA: TGCAGCGTTGAAGTTATCGGACAGGCAACCTACGAGCAGTACTTC

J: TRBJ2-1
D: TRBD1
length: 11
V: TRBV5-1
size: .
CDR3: CASRQGDEQFF
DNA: TGCGCCAGCAGGCAGGGGGATGAGCAGTTCTTC

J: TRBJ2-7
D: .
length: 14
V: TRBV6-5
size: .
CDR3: CASSYSWDSYEQYF
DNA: TGTGCCAGCAGTTACTCTTGGGATTCTTACGAGCAGTACTTC